This passage covers 31 T cell receptor beta chains from one sample sequenced in a study of regulatory T cells in long-lasting Graves disease. The time point denotes: newly diagnosed GD, antithyroid drugs for less than 3 months. RNA isolated from PBMCs was used to make the TCR library. Construction of TCR beta libraries relied on iRepertoire HTBI primers and on Arm-PCR targeting CDR3 regions. TCRdb called the multiplex PCR reads again in MiXCR, with one record for every CDR3 protein. Of hundreds of thousands of distinct CDR3 sequences listed, roughly 16% were seen once; the top ten hold 22%. The specimen was peripheral blood mononuclear cells (PBMCs), collected at new diagnosis, from a patient treated with antithyroid drugs. All receptors derive from a female donor with Graves disease.

About this clonotype itself: It may be a read error: a sequence one base away is much more abundant. V gene TRBV7-6 combines with J gene TRBJ2-7; the D gene is possibly TRBD2 (7 bases). The V end was cut by 5 bases, the J end by 7 bases, with 21 bases between. This CDR3 contains 15 residues. The germline CDR1 and CDR2 sequences are SGHVS and FNYEAQ. The CDR3 coding sequence is TGTGCCAGCAGCCCCGGGGGAGGGGGAGGCAATGAGCAGTACTTC. This translates into CASSPGGGGGNEQYF.

Many counts were recorded for this clonotype. The rearrangement joins TRBV7-9 to TRBJ2-7; a weak D match, TRBD2 (6 bases). The CDR3 consists of 15 residues. Germline values: CDR1 SEHNR, CDR2 FQNEAQ (reference sequence). V was clipped by 1 base and J by 3 bases, with 13 bases between them. In nucleotides, the CDR3 is TGTGCCAGCAGCTTAGGGTACGGGGGATACTACGAGCAGTACTTC. Protein: CASSLGYGGYYEQYF.

This clonotype was counted only a few times. The chain carries TRBV10-3 and TRBJ2-2; 8 positions match TRBD1. V was pared by 6 bases and J by 2 bases, with 5 bases of the junction left unmatched. Germline loops: CDR1 ENHRY, CDR2 SYGVKD. The CDR3 has 15 amino acids. The CDR3 bases are TGTGCCATCAGGAACGGACAGGGAAACACCGGGGAGCTGTTTTTT. The encoded protein is CAIRNGQGNTGELFF.

This clonotype was found many times. The V call is TRBV29-1, the J call TRBJ2-7, with D perhaps assigned TRBD1 or TRBD2 (5 bases each). This CDR3 is built from 13 residues. CDR1 SQVTM and CDR2 ANQGSEA come from the germline V gene. V was pared by 1 base and J by 4 bases, with 11 bases between. This CDR3 is CSVEGLEGYEQYF. Here the CDR3 DNA reads TGCAGCGTTGAAGGGCTAGAGGGGTACGAGCAGTACTTC.

The table lists this clonotype with many counts. This chain joins TRBV10-1 and TRBJ1-1, with D hard to call. The CDR3 loop spans 13 amino acids. The ends were cut back, 4 bases at V and 0 bases at J, with 6 bases in the middle. Germline lookup yields CDR1 WNHNN and CDR2 SYGVQD (reference sequence). CDR3 sequence reads: CASSGRLNTEAFF. Written as DNA, the CDR3 is TGCGCCAGCAGTGGACGCCTGAACACTGAAGCTTTCTTT.

The sample holds many counts of this clonotype. The V and J genes are TRBV2 and TRBJ2-3, with TRBD2 identical over 8 bases. The germline V gene encodes CDR1 SNHLY and CDR2 FYNNEI. This CDR3 is built from 14 residues. With V trimmed by 7 bases and J by 1 base, 4 bases remained unmatched. CDR3 nucleotides: TGTGCCAGCACGGCTAGCGGGCGCACAGATACGCAGTATTTT. Protein sequence: CASTASGRTDTQYF.

Comments on this clonotype: This may arise from a read error, as a much more abundant clone is one base away. This chain connects TRBV12-3 or TRBV12-4 to TRBJ1-2; weak D call: TRBD1 (6 bases). The germline V and J ends were trimmed by 11 bases and 1 base, with 17 bases remaining between them. The CDR3 runs to 14 residues. CDR3 nucleotides: TGTGCCGGCCAAACAGGGATTCTTAACTATGGCTACACCTTC. Translating gives CAGQTGILNYGYTF.

This clonotype has just a few counts. This chain uses TRBV5-4 with TRBJ2-2; 9 bases match TRBD2. CDR1 and CDR2 (germline): SGHNT, YYREEE (reference sequence). The CDR3 covers 16 residues. Unmatched junction bases numbered 10, after V lost 3 bases and J lost 7 bases. The CDR3 DNA reads as TGTGCCAGCAGCTGGATAGGCGGGGGGGCGAACGGGGAGCTGTTTTTT. Translation: CASSWIGGGANGELFF.

This clonotype has a single count. The rearrangement uses TRBV5-1 and TRBJ1-1, with a tentative D call TRBD1 (5 bases). The CDR3 contains 14 residues. V shed 2 bases and J shed 4 bases, with 12 bases lying between them. The V gene's germline CDR1 is SGHRS and CDR2 YFSETQ. For the CDR3, the DNA is TGCGCCAGCAGCTTTGATCAGGGACCCACTGAAGCTTTCTTT. Protein: CASSFDQGPTEAFF. Using reference TRBV5-1 and TRBJ1-1 for the parts outside the CDR3, the full variable domain is KAGVTQTPRYLIKTRGQQVTLSCSPISGHRSVSWYQQTPGQGLQFLFEYFSETQRNKGNFPGRFSGRQFSNSRSEMNVSTLELGDSALYLCASSFDQGPTEAFFGQGTRLTVV.

This clonotype was observed many times. The chain links TRBV7-3 to TRBJ2-3; 11 bases line up with TRBD2. Germline V gene sequence: CDR1 SGHTA, CDR2 FQGTGA. V lost 4 bases, J lost 1 base, and 4 bases stayed unmatched. The CDR3 spans 16 residues. The CDR3 bases are TGTGCCAGCAGCTCGCTAGCGGGAGGCGGCACAGATACGCAGTATTTT. Translating gives CASSSLAGGGTDTQYF.

At least ten counts were recorded for this clonotype. The chain uses TRBV7-9 and TRBJ1-2; perhaps TRBD1 as D (5 bases). The CDR3 is 12 amino acids. CDR1 is SEHNR, CDR2 FQNEAQ, per germline (reference sequence). V shed 5 bases and J shed 7 bases, with 11 bases lying between them. The CDR3 loop reads CASSPMGPGYTF. The CDR3 nucleotides read TGTGCCAGCAGCCCGATGGGGCCTGGCTACACCTTC.

CDR3 residues: CASSLQTGYEETQYF. DNA of the CDR3: TGTGCCAGCAGCCTGCAGACAGGGTACGAGGAGACCCAGTACTTC. The chain employs TRBV7-3 and TRBJ2-5; TRBD1 aligns across 7 bases. The CDR3 length is 15 residues. Germline CDR1 SGHTA, CDR2 FQGTGA. V lost 5 bases and J lost 5; bases outside the gene matches: 11.

This clonotype was seen many times. The V gene is TRBV7-2, the J gene TRBJ2-7; perhaps TRBD2 as D (6 bases). The V end was cut by 1 base, the J end by 1 base, with 14 bases between. Germline lookup yields CDR1 SGHTA and CDR2 FQGNSA. The CDR3 is made up of 16 amino acids. In DNA form, the CDR3 reads TGTGCCAGCAGCTTAGTACAGAGGACTATGTCCTACGAGCAGTACTTC. Its protein is CASSLVQRTMSYEQYF.

On this clonotype: At one boundary the junction diverges from the germline segment, which might be a read error. This rearrangement joins TRBV5-6 to TRBJ2-1; 10 nucleotides match TRBD1. Germline CDR1 SGHDT, CDR2 YYEEEE. The CDR3 extends over 18 amino acids. Here the CDR3 DNA reads TGTGCCAACAGCAAAACACACCGGGACAGGGGTACCTACAATGAGCAGTTCTTC. It codes for CANSKTHRDRGTYNEQFF.

The table lists this clonotype with many counts. J is TRBJ1-2 and V is TRBV30; 9 bases fit TRBD1. The CDR3 is 13 amino acids. V dropped 7 bases and J dropped 4; count of bases not matched to a gene: 7. Germline loops: CDR1 GTSNPN, CDR2 SVGIG (reference sequence). CDR3 region: CALDRGRVYGYTF. CDR3 coding DNA: TGTGCCTTGGACAGGGGCCGGGTCTATGGCTACACCTTC.

V usage is TRBV10-3 and J usage is TRBJ2-4, with 12 bases fitting TRBD2. This CDR3 contains 20 residues. Germline V gene data show CDR1 as ENHRY and CDR2 as SYGVKD. Germline trimming cut 3 bases from V and 0 bases from J; bases unmatched to any gene: 12. The CDR3 nucleotides read TGTGCCATCAGTGATCCCAGACTAGCGGGAGCGGGAGAAGCCAAAAACATTCAGTACTTC. It yields the protein CAISDPRLAGAGEAKNIQYF.

The chain is built from TRBV25-1 and TRBJ1-1, with D possibly TRBD1 on 5 matching bases. The ends were cut back, 3 bases at V and 4 bases at J, with 15 bases in the middle. This CDR3 has 15 amino acids. The germline CDR1 and CDR2 sequences are MGHDK and SYGVNS. DNA for the CDR3: TGTGCCAGCAGTGACTCACCGACGGGGGGCACTGAAGCTTTCTTT. It specifies CASSDSPTGGTEAFF.

Concerning this clonotype: This sequence may be a read error, since a much larger clone differs from it by one base. This is likely a read error, given that the CDR3 carries no conserved phenylalanine or tryptophan at its end. The chain couples TRBV29-1 to TRBJ2-5; no clear D gene. V lost 0 bases, J lost 4 bases, and 12 bases lay in between. The germline CDR1 and CDR2 sequences are SQVTM and ANQGSEA. The length of the CDR3 is 14 residues. This CDR3 is CSVEDQELSETQYL. The CDR3 DNA reads as TGCAGCGTTGAAGATCAGGAACTTTCAGAGACCCAGTACCTC.

This clonotype was picked up many times. This chain connects TRBV20-1 to TRBJ2-5; a possible D gene is TRBD1 (5 bases). Trimming took off 6 bases at V and 2 bases at J, with 16 bases between the two ends. This CDR3 contains 14 residues. Germline assignment: CDR1 DFQATT and CDR2 SNEGSKA (reference sequence). The CDR3 protein is CSAPRQLTQETQYF. The CDR3 DNA is TGCAGTGCCCCTCGACAGCTCACTCAAGAGACCCAGTACTTC.

This clonotype was counted ten times or more. The chain recombines TRBV12-3 or TRBV12-4 with TRBJ1-6; D is undetermined. The CDR3 has 15 residues. Trimming stripped 4 bases from V and 7 bases from J, with 14 bases between. The CDR3 DNA sequence: TGTGCCAGCAGTTACCAAGCTGGGCCCAATTCACCCCTCCACTTT. It is translated as CASSYQAGPNSPLHF.

This sequence joins TRBV10-3 and TRBJ1-1; D gene unclear. Germline V lookup: CDR1 ENHRY, CDR2 SYGVKD. The V gene lost 6 bases and the J gene lost 2 bases, with 13 bases spanning the gap. The CDR3 has 14 residues. The CDR3 sequence: CAIRLQRINTEAFF. CDR3 bases: TGTGCCATCAGACTACAGCGAATAAACACTGAAGCTTTCTTT.

This clonotype has just a few counts. This sequence joins TRBV7-9 and TRBJ2-5; 12 nucleotides line up with TRBD1. Germline V gene data show CDR1 as SEHNR and CDR2 as FQNEAQ (reference sequence). Trimming cost V 5 bases and J 4 bases; bases outside gene matches: 20. The CDR3 runs to 20 residues. In DNA form, the CDR3 reads TGTGCCAGCAGCCTCGTACGGCTCCGGGACAGGGGGCCCGGGCGAGAGACCCAGTACTTC. Translating gives CASSLVRLRDRGPGRETQYF.

Many counts were recorded for this clonotype. The CDR3 DNA is TGTGCCAGTAGTACTCGTCAGGGCTTTTACACTGAAGCTTTCTTT. The encoded protein is CASSTRQGFYTEAFF. V and J are TRBV19 and TRBJ1-1, with a tentative D call TRBD1 (5 bases). Trimming pared 4 bases from V and 3 bases from J, leaving 15 bases between. Germline CDR1 is LNHDA and CDR2 is SQIVND (reference sequence). The CDR3 has 15 amino acids.

This clonotype occurred many times. J is TRBJ1-4 and V is TRBV3-1; 10 nucleotides agree with TRBD1. CDR1 and CDR2 from the germline V gene are LGHDT and YNNKEL (reference sequence). The V gene end was trimmed by 3 bases and the J gene end by 7 bases; junction bases not matched to a gene: 5. This CDR3 contains 15 residues. The CDR3 sequence: CASSQAGQGREKLFF. CDR3 DNA: TGTGCCAGCAGCCAGGCGGGACAGGGGCGTGAAAAACTGTTTTTT.

The chain combines TRBV2 with TRBJ1-2; no clear D gene. The CDR3 covers 13 residues. Germline V gene lookup returns CDR1 SNHLY and CDR2 FYNNEI. The V end lost 5 bases, the J end lost 10 bases, and 17 bases lay between the germline ends. CDR3 DNA: TGTGCCAGCAGTCCCGCAAGTGGAGACGACTACACCTTC. Its protein is CASSPASGDDYTF.

This clonotype was seen repeatedly, ten times or more. This rearrangement joins TRBV6-2 or TRBV6-3 to TRBJ2-1, with 7 bases aligning to TRBD2. With V trimmed by 6 bases and J by 8 bases, 19 bases remained unmatched. The CDR3 length is 17 residues. Per the germline V gene, CDR1 is MNHEY and CDR2 is SVGEGT. CDR3 DNA sequence: TGTGCCAGCAGCCCGAGACATACCCGGGGGGAAAACGATGAGCAGTTCTTC. Amino acids: CASSPRHTRGENDEQFF.

V usage is TRBV6-2 or TRBV6-3 and J usage is TRBJ2-7, with TRBD2 matching 7 bases. The junction had 8 bases not matched to a gene; V was cut back by 5 bases and J by 7 bases. Germline values: CDR1 MNHEY, CDR2 SVGEGT. The CDR3 is 13 amino acids. CDR3 sequence: CASSESSGIEQYF. The CDR3 region has the DNA TGTGCCAGCAGTGAATCTAGCGGAATAGAGCAGTACTTC.

This clonotype was counted at least ten times. A read error may account for a junction end that differs from germline. The gene calls are TRBV11-2 and TRBJ2-5; the D gene is possibly TRBD2 (7 bases). From germline, CDR1 is SGHAT and CDR2 FQNNGV. The CDR3 is 13 residues long. The CDR3 DNA is TGTGCCAGCAGCCTAGAGGGGGGGGAGACCCAGTACTTC. Protein sequence: CASSLEGGETQYF.

This clonotype was recorded many times. The CDR3 nucleotides are TGTGCCAGCAGCCCGGACAGAAGCTCCTACAATGAGCAGTTCTTC. The encoded protein is CASSPDRSSYNEQFF. The chain joins TRBV7-2 to TRBJ2-1; D is perhaps TRBD1 (6 bases). CDR3 length: 15 residues. Germline V CDR1 and CDR2: SGHTA, FQGNSA. V lost 5 bases to trimming and J lost 0 bases, with 11 bases between them.

The chain employs TRBV10-3 and TRBJ2-3, with a possible D match to TRBD1 (5 bases). From germline, CDR1 is ENHRY and CDR2 SYGVKD. Trimming removed 0 bases from V and 7 bases from J, with 11 bases in between. This CDR3 comprises 14 residues. For the CDR3, the DNA is TGTGCCATCAGTGAGTCGATAGGGGCCCATACGCAGTATTTT. Protein sequence: CAISESIGAHTQYF.

This clonotype was detected a few times. Written as DNA, the CDR3 is TGTGCCAGCAGTCGCCTTGGCCACTACGAGCAGTACTTC. Translation gives CASSRLGHYEQYF. V usage is TRBV27 and J usage is TRBJ2-7; D is ambiguous. Germline V gene lookup returns CDR1 MNHEY and CDR2 SMNVEV (reference sequence). The CDR3 is 13 residues long. V lost 5 bases to trimming and J lost 3 bases, with 11 bases between them.